Sequencing of this T cell receptor (beta chain) was carried out in a study of blood T cell repertoires in COVID-19. Study-wide context: Material from acute and convalescent COVID-19 was sourced from the United States, Italy and Spain. T cells, B-cell-depleted T cells, or PBMCs supplied cDNA or gDNA.

V shed 4 bases, J shed 3 bases, and the junction held 6 bases outside the gene matches. This CDR3 contains 15 residues. Germline CDR1 SGHRS, CDR2 YFSETQ. All enrollees were roughly 18 to 90 years old and from approximately 25 US areas. Each participant's cohort was designated according to participant-reported clinical history. Measured with immunoSEQ multiplex PCR; TCRdb has only the in-frame clones, and not every one. Here the sample spans some 190,000 clones, approximately 80% being singletons. Sequenced input: PBMCs or T cells enriched from blood (not recorded which). The TCR was taken from a man aged 25-45 years with acute COVID-19. This chain joins TRBV5-1 and TRBJ2-2; 7 bases agree with TRBD1. The CDR3: CASSPRGGDTGELFF. The CDR3, as DNA: TGCGCCAGCAGCCCTAGAGGGGGCGACACCGGGGAGCTGTTTTTT.